This TCR beta chain was captured in a study of OX40 agonist ivuxolimab in advanced cancers. Study-level information: The patients received ivuxolimab by intravenous route every 2 weeks at 0.01 to 10 mg/kg. Study-wide points: Expanded clones belonging to CD8+ T cells outnumbered, on average, those of CD4+. Clonal expansion by week 6 occurred in CD4+ and CD8+ blood T cells (at 0.1 to 3.0 mg/kg).

CDR3 size: 14 residues. Germline V gene data show CDR1 as MNHEY and CDR2 as SMNVEV (reference sequence). The V end was cut by 7 bases, the J end by 2 bases, with 15 bases between. Clones were sequenced by immunoSEQ multiplex PCR, and TCRdb holds only the in-frame ones, with some missing. This table has tens of thousands of clones, around four fifths appearing once. Worth noting for this clone: Its antigen is not known.

This sequence joins TRBV27 and TRBJ2-7; D not resolved. This clonotype originated in an adult with an advanced solid tumor such as melanoma, head and neck, liver or kidney cancer. This material consisted of CD4+ or CD8+ T cells sorted from blood, taken in a trial of the OX40 agonist ivuxolimab. The CDR3 reads CASMGGLTAYEQYF. In DNA form, the CDR3 reads TGTGCCAGCATGGGTGGGTTAACCGCCTACGAGCAGTACTTC.